This TCR beta chain derives from a study of T cell responses to AZD1222 COVID-19 vaccine. V lost 3 bases, J lost 7 bases, and 4 bases stayed unmatched. CDR1 is DFQATT, CDR2 SNEGSKA, per germline (reference sequence). This CDR3 spans 14 amino acids. TCRdb keeps only in-frame clones here, not all; method: immunoSEQ multiplex PCR. This sample has about 130,000 clones, with about 90% found just once. The material was peripheral blood, obtained on day 0 of AZD1222 vaccination. This receptor was obtained from an adult in good health. J is TRBJ1-6 and V is TRBV20-1, with 9 bases that match TRBD1. CDR3 loop: CSASRTGVNSPLHF. The DNA for the CDR3 is TGCAGTGCTAGTCGGACAGGGGTAAATTCACCCCTCCACTTT.